Listed here are 10 T cell receptor beta chains from one sample, sequenced in a study of blood T cell repertoires in COVID-19. The repertoire was sequenced with immunoSEQ multiplex PCR; TCRdb's copy has only in-frame clones and lacks some. The profile shows around 250,000 clones, over 70% of them singletons. Sequenced material: peripheral blood. These receptors all come from a man between 35 and 55 years old with active or convalescent COVID-19.

This chain links TRBV27 with TRBJ1-6; 10 bases map to TRBD1. CDR1 and CDR2 (germline): MNHEY, SMNVEV (reference sequence). The junction had 11 bases not matched to a gene; V was cut back by 10 bases and J by 8 bases. The CDR3 runs 15 residues. The CDR3 spells CATFPLGQGYSPLHF. CDR3 nucleotide sequence: TGTGCCACCTTCCCGCTGGGACAGGGGTATTCACCCCTCCACTTT.

The J gene is TRBJ2-3, the V gene TRBV29-1, with TRBD1 matching over 8 bases. This CDR3 has 13 amino acids. V gave up 7 bases and J gave up 6 bases; unmatched junction bases: 9. Germline V gene data show CDR1 as SQVTM and CDR2 as ANQGSEA. The CDR3 DNA reads TGCAGCGCTGCCAGGGACAGGTGGGATACGCAGTATTTT. Protein product: CSAARDRWDTQYF.

The chain recombines TRBV4-1 with TRBJ2-1; D might be TRBD1 (7 bases). Germline-derived CDR1 and CDR2 are MGHRA and YSYEKL. This CDR3 region has 16 residues. V gave up 0 bases and J gave up 2 bases, with 11 bases separating them. CDR3 sequence: CASSQEGGQPYNEQFF. The DNA for the CDR3 is TGCGCCAGCAGCCAAGAGGGGGGACAGCCCTACAATGAGCAGTTCTTC.

V gene TRBV6-1 combines with J gene TRBJ2-2, with 11 bases matching TRBD1. The germline gives CDR1 MNHNS, CDR2 SASEGT. The CDR3 covers 14 residues. V lost 3 bases to trimming and J lost 7 bases; unmatched junction nucleotides: 1. For the CDR3, the DNA is TGTGCCAGCAGTGAGGACAGGGGGCGCGGGGAGCTGTTTTTT. It translates to CASSEDRGRGELFF.

This clone was counted only a few times. The J gene is TRBJ1-1, the V gene TRBV28; 8 nucleotides align to TRBD1. The germline V gene encodes CDR1 MDHEN and CDR2 SYDVKM. J lost 2 bases, V lost 2 bases, and 4 bases had no gene match. This CDR3 is built from 15 residues. In DNA form, the CDR3 reads TGTGCCAGCAGTTTAACAGGGGGGGGCAACACTGAAGCTTTCTTT. This encodes CASSLTGGGNTEAFF.

The chain joins TRBV5-4 to TRBJ2-3; TRBD2 is a possible D gene (6 bases). Germline CDR1 and CDR2: SGHNT and YYREEE (reference sequence). The CDR3 runs to 17 residues. The germline V and J ends were trimmed by 4 bases and 4 bases, with 22 bases remaining between them. CDR3 bases: TGTGCCAGCAGCCCCCGATGGGGCGGGAAAGCTTCAGATACGCAGTATTTT. This translates into CASSPRWGGKASDTQYF. Full variable domain (missing parts from reference TRBV5-4 and TRBJ2-3): ETGVTQSPTHLIKTRGQQVTLRCSSQSGHNTVSWYQQALGQGPQFIFQYYREEENGRGNFPPRFSGLQFPNYSSELNVNALELDDSALYLCASSPRWGGKASDTQYFGPGTRLTVL.

V usage is TRBV6-6 and J usage is TRBJ2-7, with D perhaps TRBD2 (5 bases). V was trimmed by 0 bases and J by 4 bases, leaving 10 bases between them. The V gene's germline CDR1 is MNHNY and CDR2 SVGAGI (reference sequence). The CDR3 contains 14 residues. The CDR3 bases are TGTGCCAGCAGTTACTCGTCCGAGGGATACGAGCAGTACTTC. Amino acids: CASSYSSEGYEQYF.

The gene calls are TRBV5-1 and TRBJ2-2; the match to TRBD2 covers 10 bases. The CDR3 sequence is 16 residues long. The V gene end was trimmed by 4 bases and the J gene end by 2 bases; junction bases not matched to a gene: 5. The germline V gene encodes CDR1 SGHRS and CDR2 YFSETQ. The CDR3 bases are TGCGCCAGCAGCCCCCGGACTAGCGGAAACACCGGGGAGCTGTTTTTT. It codes for CASSPRTSGNTGELFF.

The chain recombines TRBV6-5 with TRBJ1-6; TRBD1 might be the D (6 bases). CDR1 and CDR2 (germline): MNHEY, SVGAGI. Trimming pared 7 bases from V and 5 bases from J, leaving 12 bases between. There are 14 residues in the CDR3. The CDR3 reads CASNPGQNNSPLHF. DNA for the CDR3: TGTGCCAGCAATCCCGGACAGAATAATTCACCCCTCCACTTT.

This chain links TRBV7-2 with TRBJ1-2; D is undetermined. Trimming took off 5 bases at V and 8 bases at J, with 12 bases between the two ends. This CDR3 has 12 amino acids. Per germline, CDR1 SGHTA and CDR2 FQGNSA. The CDR3 is CASSPYSGGYTF. In DNA form, the CDR3 reads TGTGCCAGCAGCCCTTACAGTGGGGGCTACACCTTC.